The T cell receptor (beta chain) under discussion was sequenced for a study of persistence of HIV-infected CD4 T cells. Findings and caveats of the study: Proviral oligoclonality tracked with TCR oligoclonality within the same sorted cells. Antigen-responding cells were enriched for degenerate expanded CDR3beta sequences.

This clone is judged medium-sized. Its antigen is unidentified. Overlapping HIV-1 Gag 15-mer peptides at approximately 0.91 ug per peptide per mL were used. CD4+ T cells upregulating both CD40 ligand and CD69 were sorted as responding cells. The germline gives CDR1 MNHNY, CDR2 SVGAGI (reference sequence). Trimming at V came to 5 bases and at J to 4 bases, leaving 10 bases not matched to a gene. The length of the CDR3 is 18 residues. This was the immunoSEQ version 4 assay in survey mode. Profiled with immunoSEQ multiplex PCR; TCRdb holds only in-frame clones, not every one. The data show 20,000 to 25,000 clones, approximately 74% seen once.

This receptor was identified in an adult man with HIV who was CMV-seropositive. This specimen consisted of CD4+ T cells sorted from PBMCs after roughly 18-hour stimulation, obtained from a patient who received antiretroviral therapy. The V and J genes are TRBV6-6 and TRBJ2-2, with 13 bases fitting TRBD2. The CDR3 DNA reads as TGTGCCAGCAGTCCCGGGACTAGCGGGGCGCGCAGCACCGGGGAGCTGTTTTTT. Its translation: CASSPGTSGARSTGELFF.